A single T cell receptor beta chain is shown here with its context. TCRdb's copy holds only in-frame clones and misses some; the assay was immunoSEQ multiplex PCR. This sample has some 34,000 clones, with approximately 94% found just once. The data stem from a study of control samples from healthy donors and cancer patients. CDR1 and CDR2 (germline): MNHEY, SVGAGI. After removal of 0 bases from V and 0 bases from J, the junction contained 4 bases not matched to a gene. The CDR3 has 16 amino acids. Sequencing was done on a sample of PBMCs. This sequence joins TRBV6-5 and TRBJ1-2, with 7 nucleotides matching TRBD1. The clonotype originates from a middle-aged man with colorectal cancer. CDR3 residues: CASSYSSTGANYGYTF. As DNA, the CDR3 is TGTGCCAGCAGTTACTCGTCCACAGGGGCTAACTATGGCTACACCTTC.